The clone carrying this T cell receptor (beta chain) has only a few counts. This entry comes from a study of sequential checkpoint blockade in melanoma. Turning to the study itself: Randomization was 1:1 between first-line nivolumab→ipilimumab and ipilimumab→nivolumab. Each arm's sequence ended with maintenance nivolumab.

This sample's treatment: randomized to nivolumab then ipilimumab (arm A) or the reverse (arm B). Patients had received no earlier DNA-damaging chemotherapy. Sorted cells were live CD3+CD8+, lacking CD19 and CD56, from PBMCs. Data came from immunoSEQ multiplex PCR; TCRdb stores just in-frame clones and leaves some out. Altogether 17,000 or so clones are present, roughly 70% being singletons, with the ten largest covering about an eighth. The CDR3 extends over 15 amino acids. Trimming left V 0 bases short and J 0 bases short, with 10 bases between. Germline CDR1 SGDLS, CDR2 YYNGEE. The receptor was isolated from a human donor with melanoma. The sample here was CD8+ T cells sorted from blood (inferred from file names), taken from a patient given nivolumab and ipilimumab in sequence. The V and J genes are TRBV9 and TRBJ2-7, with D hard to call. This CDR3 is CASSVGYSSSYEQYF. The CDR3 DNA is TGTGCCAGCAGCGTAGGCTACTCTAGCTCCTACGAGCAGTACTTC.